Below are 15 T cell receptor beta chains sequenced from a single sample in a study of blood T cells in healthy people across ages. A second PCR of about 6 to 12 cycles used a sample-barcoded 5' primer and a J-beta primer mix. TCRdb used MiXCR to reprocess the 5' RACE reads, holding one entry per CDR3 protein. The sample yields 650,000 to 800,000 distinct CDR3 sequences, around 52% seen once. Specimen: blood. All receptors derive from a woman older than 75 in good health.

The chain is built from TRBV27 and TRBJ1-2; D unresolved. The CDR3 is 12 amino acids. CDR1 is MNHEY, CDR2 SMNVEV, per germline (reference sequence). V lost 8 bases to trimming and J lost 4 bases, with 11 bases between them. Here the CDR3 DNA reads TGTGCCAGCTCTCCGGACTTCTATGGCTACACCTTC. Translated, it gives CASSPDFYGYTF.

This clonotype was seen many times. The V and J genes are TRBV29-1 and TRBJ2-5; D could derive from TRBD1 or TRBD2 (7 bases each). CDR3 size: 11 residues. V was cut by 7 bases and J by 4 bases, with 10 bases left in between. CDR1 is SQVTM and CDR2 is ANQGSEA in the germline V gene. CDR3 residues: CSAGGGETQYF. CDR3 DNA: TGCAGCGCAGGGGGGGGAGAGACCCAGTACTTC.

The chain carries TRBV24-1 and TRBJ1-5; no clear D. Germline V lookup: CDR1 KGHDR, CDR2 SFDVKD. The CDR3 is 15 residues long. The V end was cut by 5 bases, the J end by 9 bases, with 19 bases between. The CDR3 reads CATSAGGLRGLPQHF. CDR3 sequence (DNA): TGTGCCACCAGTGCGGGAGGGCTGCGGGGTTTGCCCCAGCATTTT.

This clonotype came up a few times. The V call is TRBV12-3 or TRBV12-4, the J call TRBJ1-2; 7 positions agree with TRBD1. This CDR3 is 13 amino acids long. V gave up 3 bases and J gave up 6 bases; unmatched junction bases: 4. CDR3 in DNA: TGTGCCAGCAGTTTTCGGGACAGAAATGGCTACACCTTC. Translated, it gives CASSFRDRNGYTF.

This clonotype showed up many times. The rearrangement links TRBV7-2 to TRBJ2-7; no firm D call. The germline gives CDR1 SGHTA, CDR2 FQGNSA. The V and J ends lost 5 bases and 3 bases respectively, with 8 bases between them. This CDR3 spans 12 amino acids. The CDR3 DNA reads as TGTGCCAGCAGCACCACCTTCTACGAGCAGTACTTC. This gives the protein CASSTTFYEQYF.

This clonotype has at least ten counts. V gene TRBV2 combines with J gene TRBJ2-1; 14 positions agree with TRBD2. In germline, CDR1 is SNHLY, CDR2 FYNNEI. The ends lost 7 bases at V and 6 bases at J; junction bases unmatched: 5. The CDR3 consists of 15 residues. The CDR3 region is CASTRLAGGTNEQFF. Written as DNA, the CDR3 is TGTGCCAGCACAAGACTAGCGGGAGGGACCAATGAGCAGTTCTTC.

For this clonotype: With a much larger clone just one base away, this may be a read error. This chain links TRBV29-1 with TRBJ1-2, with 7 bases that match TRBD1. CDR3 size: 13 residues. The germline V gene has CDR1 SQVTM and CDR2 ANQGSEA. J lost 7 bases, V lost 6 bases, and 11 bases had no gene match. CDR3 DNA sequence: TGCAGCGTGGGGGGCGACAGGGTGGGTGGCTACACCTTC. Protein: CSVGGDRVGGYTF.

The rearrangement joins TRBV11-2 to TRBJ2-3; D perhaps matches TRBD2 (5 bases). Germline V lookup: CDR1 SGHAT, CDR2 FQNNGV. This CDR3 is built from 15 residues. V gave up 5 bases and J gave up 0 bases, with 12 bases separating them. CDR3 DNA sequence: TGTGCCAGCAGCCCCCGGCCGGGGAGCACAGATACGCAGTATTTT. It yields the protein CASSPRPGSTDTQYF. Variable domain in full (rest from reference TRBV11-2 and TRBJ2-3): EAGVAQSPRYKIIEKRQSVAFWCNPISGHATLYWYQQILGQGPKLLIQFQNNGVVDDSQLPKDRFSAERLKGVDSTLKIQPAKLEDSAVYLCASSPRPGSTDTQYFGPGTRLTVL.

This rearrangement joins TRBV29-1 to TRBJ2-7; D ambiguous. The J call is doubtful: the DNA matches TRBJ2-5 better. The CDR3 is 13 residues long. The germline CDR1 and CDR2 sequences are SQVTM and ANQGSEA. CDR3 DNA sequence: TGCAGCGTTGATGTAGTATCTTTTGAGACCCAGTACTTC. It codes for CSVDVVSFETQYF.

This clonotype was counted ten times or more. The genes are TRBV12-3 or TRBV12-4 and TRBJ2-3; maybe TRBD2 (6 bases). There are 15 residues in the CDR3. Trimming removed 3 bases from V and 5 bases from J, with 15 bases in between. In DNA form, the CDR3 reads TGTGCCAGCAGTTTTTCCGGGGGATGGGGAGATACGCAGTATTTT. This codes for CASSFSGGWGDTQYF.

The chain recombines TRBV10-3 with TRBJ2-4; possibly TRBD2 for D (6 bases). The CDR3 extends over 15 amino acids. V lost 2 bases, J lost 13 bases, and 21 bases lay in between. The germline V gene encodes CDR1 ENHRY and CDR2 SYGVKD. The CDR3 DNA is TGTGCCATCAGTGAGGGGCGGGATCGGATCTACGGGCAGTACTTC. Residues: CAISEGRDRIYGQYF.

The chain combines TRBV5-5 with TRBJ1-5, with 8 positions matching TRBD1. After removal of 2 bases from V and 4 bases from J, the junction contained 2 bases not matched to a gene. This CDR3 has 14 amino acids. Germline lookup yields CDR1 SGHKS and CDR2 YYEKEE (reference sequence). The CDR3 DNA reads as TGTGCCAGCAGCTTATGGACAGGGAATCAGCCCCAGCATTTT. Translating it yields CASSLWTGNQPQHF.

This chain uses TRBV7-9 with TRBJ2-3, with D tentatively TRBD1 (5 bases). The CDR3 sequence is 15 residues long. V gave up 10 bases and J gave up 2 bases, with 19 bases separating them. Germline CDR1 is SEHNR and CDR2 is FQNEAQ (reference sequence). CDR3 sequence: CAISQGVRYTDTQYF. The CDR3, as DNA: TGTGCCATCTCCCAGGGCGTGCGGTACACAGATACGCAGTATTTT.

The V gene is TRBV15, the J gene TRBJ2-3; D gene unclear. The CDR3 length is 14 residues. Germline V gene lookup returns CDR1 LNHNV and CDR2 YYDKDF (reference sequence). The V gene lost 5 bases and the J gene lost 10 bases, with 19 bases spanning the gap. The CDR3 sequence is CATSHRSGLGSQYF. The CDR3 DNA reads TGTGCCACCAGCCACCGGTCAGGCCTTGGGTCGCAGTATTTT.

V is TRBV7-2 and J is TRBJ2-1, with 7 bases that match TRBD2. This CDR3 comprises 16 residues. V lost 1 base, J lost 6 bases, and 9 bases stayed unmatched. Per the germline V gene, CDR1 is SGHTA and CDR2 is FQGNSA. CDR3 sequence reads: CASSLGGGAPANEQFF. The CDR3 DNA follows: TGTGCCAGCAGCTTAGGGGGGGGTGCCCCAGCCAATGAGCAGTTCTTC.